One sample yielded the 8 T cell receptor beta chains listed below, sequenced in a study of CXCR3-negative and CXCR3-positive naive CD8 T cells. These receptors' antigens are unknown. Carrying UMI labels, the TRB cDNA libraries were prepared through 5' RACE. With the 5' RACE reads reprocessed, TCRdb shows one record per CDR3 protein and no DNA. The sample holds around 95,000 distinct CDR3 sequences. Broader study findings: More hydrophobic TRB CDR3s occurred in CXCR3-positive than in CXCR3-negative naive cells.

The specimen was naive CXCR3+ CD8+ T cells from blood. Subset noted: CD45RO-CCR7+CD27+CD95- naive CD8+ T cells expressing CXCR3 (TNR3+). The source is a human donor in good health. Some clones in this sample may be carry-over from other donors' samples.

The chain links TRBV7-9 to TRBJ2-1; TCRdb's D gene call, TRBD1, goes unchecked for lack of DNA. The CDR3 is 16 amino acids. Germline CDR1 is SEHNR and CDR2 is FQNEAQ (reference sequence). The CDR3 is CASSSLTTNSYNEQFF.

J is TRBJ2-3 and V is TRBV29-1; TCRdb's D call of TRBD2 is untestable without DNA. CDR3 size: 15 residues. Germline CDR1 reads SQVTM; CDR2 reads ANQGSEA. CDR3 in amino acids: CSVTSGAALADTQYF.

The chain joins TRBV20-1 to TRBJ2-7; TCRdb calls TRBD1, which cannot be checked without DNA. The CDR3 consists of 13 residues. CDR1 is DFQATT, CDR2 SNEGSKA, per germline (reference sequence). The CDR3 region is CSAREDWAGEQYF.

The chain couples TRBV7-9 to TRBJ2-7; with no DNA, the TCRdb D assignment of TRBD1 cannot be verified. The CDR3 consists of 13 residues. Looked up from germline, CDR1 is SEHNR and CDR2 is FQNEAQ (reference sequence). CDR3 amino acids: CASSPSARYEQYF.

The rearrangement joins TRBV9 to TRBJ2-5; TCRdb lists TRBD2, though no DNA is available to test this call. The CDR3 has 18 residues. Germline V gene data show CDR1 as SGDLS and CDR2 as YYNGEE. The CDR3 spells CASSAAEYTSGVFETQYF.

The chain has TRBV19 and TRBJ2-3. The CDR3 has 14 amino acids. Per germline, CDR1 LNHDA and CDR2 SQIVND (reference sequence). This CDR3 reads CASSIFGSTDTQYF.

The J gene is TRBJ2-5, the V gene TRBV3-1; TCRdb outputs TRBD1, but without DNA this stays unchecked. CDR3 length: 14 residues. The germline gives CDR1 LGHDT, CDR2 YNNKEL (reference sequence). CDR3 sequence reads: CASHGGGVQETQYF.

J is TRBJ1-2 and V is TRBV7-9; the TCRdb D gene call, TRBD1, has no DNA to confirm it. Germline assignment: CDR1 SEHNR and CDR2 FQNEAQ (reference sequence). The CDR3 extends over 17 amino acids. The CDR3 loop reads CASRSDRGTPFNYGYTF. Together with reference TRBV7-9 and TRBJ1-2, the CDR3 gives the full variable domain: DTGVSQNPRHKITKRGQNVTFRCDPISEHNRLYWYRQTLGQGPEFLTYFQNEAQLEKSRLLSDRFSAERPKGSFSTLEIQRTEQGDSAMYLCASRSDRGTPFNYGYTFGSGTRLTVV.